These T cell receptor beta chains were read from a single sample in a study of radiotherapy plus CTLA-4 blockade in lung cancer. Assay used: immunoSEQ multiplex PCR; TCRdb lists only in-frame clones, some missing. The table has 50,000 to 65,000 clones, more than 75% seen once. The sequenced sample was peripheral blood, obtained from a patient treated with radiotherapy plus ipilimumab. The receptor source for this set is a human donor with non-small cell lung cancer who had a complete response to radiotherapy plus ipilimumab. CDR3s include the opening cysteine and the closing phenylalanine or tryptophan. Fields, in order: D gene, J gene, clone size, V gene, CDR3 DNA, CDR3 protein. D genes are given only for firm matches. Clone size is not always given. Where it is, it says once, few, many or a class for expanded clones.

D: NA; J: TRBJ1-1; size: NA; V: TRBV4-1; DNA: TGCGCCAGCAGCCAAGATCAGCGACAACGGGGCACTGAAGCTTTCTTT; CDR3: CASSQDQRQRGTEAFF
D: TRBD1; J: TRBJ2-7; size: NA; V: TRBV11-2; DNA: TGTGCCAGCAGCGCAGAGGGGGCACTAACCTACGAGCAGTACTTC; CDR3: CASSAEGALTYEQYF
D: NA; J: TRBJ2-3; size: NA; V: TRBV29-1; DNA: TGCAGCGTTGAGGGGAGGACTAGCACAGATACGCAGTATTTT; CDR3: CSVEGRTSTDTQYF
D: NA; J: TRBJ2-7; size: NA; V: TRBV5-1; DNA: TGCGCCAGCAGCCCACCGGACAGCTACGAGCAGTACTTC; CDR3: CASSPPDSYEQYF
D: NA; J: TRBJ2-5; size: once; V: TRBV6-5; DNA: TGTGCCAGCAGTTACTCGACCTCAGGGCTAGAGACCCAGTACTTC; CDR3: CASSYSTSGLETQYF
D: NA; J: TRBJ2-1; size: NA; V: TRBV10-2; DNA: TGCGCCGCTGGGGCGATTGAGCAGTTCTTC; CDR3: CAAGAIEQFF
D: TRBD1; J: TRBJ1-4; size: NA; V: TRBV7-9; DNA: TGTGCCAGCAGCAAGTCCCGGGACAGGGGTCGAAATGAAAAACTGTTTTTT; CDR3: CASSKSRDRGRNEKLFF
D: NA; J: TRBJ1-1; size: NA; V: TRBV27; DNA: TGTGCCAGCAGTTCGGGACAGAACACTGAAGCTTTCTTT; CDR3: CASSSGQNTEAFF
D: NA; J: TRBJ2-5; size: NA; V: TRBV29-1; DNA: TGCAGCGCCAGCAACCCCCGACAGGTCAGGGAGACCCAGTACTTC; CDR3: CSASNPRQVRETQYF
D: NA; J: TRBJ2-1; size: NA; V: TRBV4-1; DNA: TGCGCCAGCAGGCCCCCGTTAAAAGGCGGTGAGCAGTTCTTC; CDR3: CASRPPLKGGEQFF
D: TRBD1; J: TRBJ1-4; size: NA; V: TRBV7-9; DNA: TGTGCCAGCAGCTTAAGGACAGGGGTTGAATATGAAAAACTGTTTTTT; CDR3: CASSLRTGVEYEKLFF
D: NA; J: TRBJ2-7; size: few; V: TRBV6-5; DNA: TGTGCCAGCAGCCCCAGGGGGAGGTCCTACGAGCAGTACTTC; CDR3: CASSPRGRSYEQYF
D: TRBD1; J: TRBJ2-1; size: NA; V: TRBV7-9; DNA: TGTGCCAGCAGCTCGAGGGGACAGGGGAATGAGCAGTTCTTC; CDR3: CASSSRGQGNEQFF
D: TRBD2; J: TRBJ2-1; size: NA; V: TRBV10-2; DNA: TGCGCCATTAGCGGGAGGGCCACGGTCTACAATGAGCAGTTCTTC; CDR3: CAISGRATVYNEQFF
D: TRBD1; J: TRBJ2-3; size: NA; V: TRBV2; DNA: TGTGCCAGCAGAGTGACAGGGGGCACAGATACGCAGTATTTT; CDR3: CASRVTGGTDTQYF
D: NA; J: TRBJ2-6; size: NA; V: TRBV7-9; DNA: TGTGCCAGCAGCCCCCTGGGGCGCTCTGGGGCCAACGTCCTGACTTTC; CDR3: CASSPLGRSGANVLTF
D: NA; J: TRBJ1-6; size: NA; V: TRBV2; DNA: TGTGCCAGCAGTGAAGCGGGGAGAGCCTATAATTCACCCCTCCACTTT; CDR3: CASSEAGRAYNSPLHF
D: NA; J: TRBJ1-4; size: NA; V: TRBV18; DNA: TGTGCCAGCTCACCAGGAAGGGGAGGTGAAAAACTGTTTTTT; CDR3: CASSPGRGGEKLFF
D: TRBD2; J: TRBJ2-2; size: NA; V: TRBV7-6; DNA: TGTGCCAGCAGCCTAACGGTCGGGCTAGCGGTCACCGGGGAGCTGTTTTTT; CDR3: CASSLTVGLAVTGELFF
D: NA; J: TRBJ1-4; size: NA; V: TRBV5-1; DNA: TGCGCCAGCAGCTTGATAACAGGGTTTAATGAAAAACTGTTTTTT; CDR3: CASSLITGFNEKLFF
D: TRBD2; J: TRBJ2-1; size: NA; V: TRBV9; DNA: TGTGCCAGCAGCGTAGTGGCGGGAGACAATGAGCAGTTCTTC; CDR3: CASSVVAGDNEQFF
D: NA; J: TRBJ1-2; size: NA; V: TRBV5-6; DNA: TGTGCCAGCAGCTTCCAGGGGAACTATGGCTACACCTTC; CDR3: CASSFQGNYGYTF
D: TRBD1; J: TRBJ1-2; size: NA; V: TRBV7-8; DNA: TGTGCCAGCAGCTCCCGGGACAGATCTTATGGCTACACCTTC; CDR3: CASSSRDRSYGYTF
D: TRBD2; J: TRBJ2-3; size: NA; V: TRBV4-3; DNA: TGCGCCAGCAGCCAGGGCCGTAGCGGGGTCACAGATACGCAGTATTTT; CDR3: CASSQGRSGVTDTQYF
D: NA; J: TRBJ2-1; size: NA; V: TRBV30; DNA: TGTGCCTGGAGTGGAGCCTACAATGAGCAGTTCTTC; CDR3: CAWSGAYNEQFF
D: TRBD1; J: TRBJ1-1; size: NA; V: TRBV19; DNA: TGTGCCAGTAGTATAAGTGGGACAGCCAACACTGAAGCTTTCTTT; CDR3: CASSISGTANTEAFF
D: NA; J: TRBJ1-1; size: NA; V: TRBV30; DNA: TGTGCCTGGAGTGTTCGTGGGGAGGGCACTGAAGCTTTCTTT; CDR3: CAWSVRGEGTEAFF
D: TRBD2; J: TRBJ2-5; size: NA; V: TRBV4-1; DNA: TGCGCCAGCAGCCAGGGGTCCGGGAGGACCCAAGAGACCCAGTACTTC; CDR3: CASSQGSGRTQETQYF
D: NA; J: TRBJ1-2; size: NA; V: TRBV7-2; DNA: TGTGCCAGCAGCTTAGCGGACAGAAACTATGGCTACACCTTC; CDR3: CASSLADRNYGYTF
D: TRBD1; J: TRBJ1-2; size: once; V: TRBV5-6; DNA: TGTGCCAGCAGCCTGACAGGGAGCTATGGCTACACCTTC; CDR3: CASSLTGSYGYTF
D: NA; J: TRBJ1-6; size: NA; V: TRBV18; DNA: TGTGCCAGCTCACCCGGACAGCGCGGGTCCCCCAATTCACCCCTCCACTTT; CDR3: CASSPGQRGSPNSPLHF
D: NA; J: TRBJ1-6; size: few; V: TRBV10-3; DNA: TGTGCCATCAGGGAGACACCGAACAATAATTCACCCCTCCACTTT; CDR3: CAIRETPNNNSPLHF
D: TRBD1; J: TRBJ1-2; size: NA; V: TRBV9; DNA: TGTGCCAGCAGCAAACGGGACAGGGGGCAGTGGAGCTATGGCTACACCTTC; CDR3: CASSKRDRGQWSYGYTF
D: TRBD1; J: TRBJ2-5; size: NA; V: TRBV5-1; DNA: TGCGCCAGCAGCTTGGACACAGGGGGCAAAGGAGAGACCCAGTACTTC; CDR3: CASSLDTGGKGETQYF
D: TRBD1; J: TRBJ1-2; size: NA; V: TRBV7-2; DNA: TGTGCCAGCTATGGGCCATCCAGTCACAGGGGTAGTAACTATGGCTACACCTTC; CDR3: CASYGPSSHRGSNYGYTF
D: NA; J: TRBJ2-5; size: NA; V: TRBV27; DNA: TGTGCCAGCAGTTTATTACCTCAGGGGTCGGGGTTACGGGAGACCCAGTACTTC; CDR3: CASSLLPQGSGLRETQYF
D: TRBD1; J: TRBJ2-3; size: NA; V: TRBV28; DNA: TGTGCCAGCAGTTTACGGACAGGTAGCGATACGCAGTATTTT; CDR3: CASSLRTGSDTQYF
D: TRBD1; J: TRBJ1-2; size: NA; V: TRBV11-2; DNA: TGTGCCAGCAGCCCCACTTGGACAGGCGGGGGCTACACCTTC; CDR3: CASSPTWTGGGYTF
D: TRBD1; J: TRBJ1-2; size: few; V: TRBV23-1; DNA: TGCGCCAGCAGTCAATACAGGGGTGGCTACACCTTC; CDR3: CASSQYRGGYTF
D: NA; J: TRBJ2-3; size: NA; V: TRBV9; DNA: TGTGCCAGCAGCGTAGGGGCTAGCAAAGATACGCAGTATTTT; CDR3: CASSVGASKDTQYF
D: TRBD1; J: TRBJ1-3; size: NA; V: TRBV2; DNA: TGTGCCAGCAGCGCCACAGGGGGCGGAAACACCATATATTTT; CDR3: CASSATGGGNTIYF
D: NA; J: TRBJ2-3; size: NA; V: TRBV5-8; DNA: TGTGCCAGCAGCTTGGGGTGGGCAGGGCGAGATACGCAGTATTTT; CDR3: CASSLGWAGRDTQYF
D: TRBD2; J: TRBJ2-7; size: NA; V: TRBV11-2; DNA: TGTGCCAGCAGCTTGCTAGCGGGGGGTTCCTACGAGCAGTACTTC; CDR3: CASSLLAGGSYEQYF
D: TRBD1; J: TRBJ1-2; size: NA; V: TRBV20-1; DNA: TGCAGTGTACCTCAGGGGGATGGCTACACCTTC; CDR3: CSVPQGDGYTF
D: NA; J: TRBJ2-5; size: NA; V: TRBV18; DNA: TGTGCCAGCTCACCACAGGGGGTAATCCAAGAGACCCAGTACTTC; CDR3: CASSPQGVIQETQYF
D: NA; J: TRBJ1-2; size: NA; V: TRBV12-5; DNA: TGTGCTAGTGGTTTGATTGGACAGCGTACGAGGGAAGCGAGCTATGGCTACACCTTC; CDR3: CASGLIGQRTREASYGYTF
D: TRBD1; J: TRBJ1-1; size: NA; V: TRBV5-1; DNA: TGCGCCAGCAGCATCTGGACAGGGGGAGCGAACACTGAAGCTTTCTTT; CDR3: CASSIWTGGANTEAFF
D: NA; J: TRBJ1-3; size: few; V: TRBV10-3; DNA: TGTGCCATCAGTGAGTTGACAGCCAGGGCTGGAAACACCATATATTTT; CDR3: CAISELTARAGNTIYF
D: NA; J: TRBJ2-2; size: NA; V: TRBV2; DNA: TGTGCCAGCAGTCGGACTACTGTGAACACCGGGGAGCTGTTTTTT; CDR3: CASSRTTVNTGELFF
D: NA; J: TRBJ2-1; size: NA; V: TRBV5-1; DNA: TGCGCCAGCAGCTTTACGGGGAACAATGAGCAGTTCTTC; CDR3: CASSFTGNNEQFF
D: TRBD1; J: TRBJ1-2; size: NA; V: TRBV7-8; DNA: TGTGCCAGCAGCTTAGAGGGGGCGGGCTATGGCTACACCTTC; CDR3: CASSLEGAGYGYTF
D: NA; J: TRBJ2-5; size: NA; V: TRBV7-2; DNA: TGTGCCAGCAGCCCAAGACAGGGAGGAGAGACCCAGTACTTC; CDR3: CASSPRQGGETQYF